Listed here is a single T cell receptor beta chain. Germline V gene data show CDR1 as SNHLY and CDR2 as FYNNEI. Trimming removed 3 bases at V and 6 bases at J, with 12 bases between. The CDR3 is 13 amino acids. The sample is drawn from a study of blood T cell repertoires in COVID-19. Study information: Sites in the United States, Italy and Spain provided acute and convalescent COVID-19 samples.

In the source study's methods: Cell counts per sample came from amplifying reference gene primers. The protocol was immunoSEQ multiplex PCR, while the TCRdb copy is restricted to in-frame clones and leaves out a portion. V, J and clone size were drawn from that table, and D and trimming were deduced from the DNA. The sample has around 190,000 clones, 84% seen once. Sequenced sample: peripheral blood. The clonotype comes from a human donor in a cohort sampled during active COVID-19. The chain uses TRBV2 and TRBJ2-7; D is perhaps TRBD2 (5 bases). The CDR3: CASSDLASGEQYF. The CDR3 region has the DNA TGTGCCAGCAGTGACTTAGCGTCCGGCGAGCAGTACTTC.